These 3 T cell receptor beta chains share one sample of origin, sequenced in a study of T cell responses to AZD1222 COVID-19 vaccine. The assay was immunoSEQ multiplex PCR, and TCRdb's table has in-frame clones only and misses some. The sample records some 110,000 clones, about 89% being singletons. The sequencing used peripheral blood, collected 28 days after the second AZD1222 dose. The source of these receptors is an adult who received the AZD1222 COVID-19 vaccine.

The chain links TRBV7-9 to TRBJ1-6; maybe TRBD1 (5 bases). Trimming left V 6 bases short and J 0 bases short, with 9 bases between. The length of the CDR3 is 15 residues. Per germline, CDR1 SEHNR and CDR2 FQNEAQ (reference sequence). The CDR3 region is CASRDKSSYNSPLHF. DNA for the CDR3: TGTGCCAGCAGGGACAAGAGCTCCTATAATTCACCCCTCCACTTT.

Only one count was recorded for this clone. CDR3 DNA sequence: TGTGCCAGCAGGTGGGGAGGGGCCGGGGAGCTGTTTTTT. Its translation: CASRWGGAGELFF. This chain connects TRBV12-3 or TRBV12-4 to TRBJ2-2; 7 bases are shared with TRBD2. V was pared by 6 bases and J by 6 bases, with 4 bases of the junction left unmatched. The CDR3 consists of 13 residues.

J is TRBJ2-3 and V is TRBV10-3; D unclear. Germline CDR1 ENHRY, CDR2 SYGVKD. V was pared by 4 bases and J by 0 bases, with 11 bases between. This CDR3 has 15 amino acids. Written as DNA, the CDR3 is TGTGCCATCAGTGCTGGAGAACCGAGCACAGATACGCAGTATTTT. Its protein product is CAISAGEPSTDTQYF.